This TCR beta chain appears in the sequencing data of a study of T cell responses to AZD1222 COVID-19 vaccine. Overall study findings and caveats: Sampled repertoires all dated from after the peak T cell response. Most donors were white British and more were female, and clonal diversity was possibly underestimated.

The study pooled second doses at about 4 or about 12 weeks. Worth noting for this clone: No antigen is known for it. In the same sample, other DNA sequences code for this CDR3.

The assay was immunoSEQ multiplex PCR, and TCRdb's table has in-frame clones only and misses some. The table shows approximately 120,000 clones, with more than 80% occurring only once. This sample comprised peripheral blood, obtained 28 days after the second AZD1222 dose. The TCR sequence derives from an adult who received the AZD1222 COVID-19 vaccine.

Written as DNA, the CDR3 is TGTGCCAGCAGTCGGGACAGCAATCAGCCCCAGCATTTT. It codes for CASSRDSNQPQHF. The rearrangement uses TRBV6-4 and TRBJ1-5; TRBD1 is a possible D gene (5 bases). Trimming took 5 bases from V and 1 from J, leaving 6 bases between them. This CDR3 contains 13 residues. Germline CDR1 and CDR2: MRHNA and SNTAGT.